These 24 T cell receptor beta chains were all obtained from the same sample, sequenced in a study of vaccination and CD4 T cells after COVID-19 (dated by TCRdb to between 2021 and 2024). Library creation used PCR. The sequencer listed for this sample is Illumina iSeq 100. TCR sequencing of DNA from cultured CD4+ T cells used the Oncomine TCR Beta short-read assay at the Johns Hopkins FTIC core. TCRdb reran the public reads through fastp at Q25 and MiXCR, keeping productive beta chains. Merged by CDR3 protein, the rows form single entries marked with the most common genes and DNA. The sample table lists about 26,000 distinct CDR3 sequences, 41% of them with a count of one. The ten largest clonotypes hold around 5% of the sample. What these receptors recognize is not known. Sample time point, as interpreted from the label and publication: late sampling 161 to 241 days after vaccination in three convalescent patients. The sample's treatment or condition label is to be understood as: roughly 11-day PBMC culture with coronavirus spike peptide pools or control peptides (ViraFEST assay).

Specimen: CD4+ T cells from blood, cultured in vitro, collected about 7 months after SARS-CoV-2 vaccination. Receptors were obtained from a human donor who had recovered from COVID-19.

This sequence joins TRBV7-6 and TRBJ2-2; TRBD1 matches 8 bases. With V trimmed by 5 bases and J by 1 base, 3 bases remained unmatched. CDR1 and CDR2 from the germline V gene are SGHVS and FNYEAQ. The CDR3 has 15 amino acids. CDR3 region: CASSRTGLNTGELFF. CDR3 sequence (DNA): TGTGCCAGCAGCCGGACAGGGCTGAACACCGGGGAGCTGTTTTTT.

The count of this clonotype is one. The CDR3 reads CASSEGGASNEQFF. The CDR3 DNA sequence: TGTGCCAGCAGTGAAGGGGGCGCGAGCAATGAGCAGTTCTTC. The chain has TRBV6-1 and TRBJ2-1, with D perhaps matching TRBD1 (5 bases). The CDR3 is made up of 14 amino acids. Trimming took 1 base from V and 6 from J, leaving 10 bases between them. Germline V CDR1 and CDR2: MNHNS, SASEGT.

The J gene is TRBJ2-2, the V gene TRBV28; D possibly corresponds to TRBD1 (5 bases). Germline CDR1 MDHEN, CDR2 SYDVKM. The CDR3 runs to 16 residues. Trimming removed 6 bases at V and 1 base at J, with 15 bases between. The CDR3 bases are TGTGCCAGCAGCTCATATGGGGCAAGGAACACCGGGGAGCTGTTTTTT. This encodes CASSSYGARNTGELFF.

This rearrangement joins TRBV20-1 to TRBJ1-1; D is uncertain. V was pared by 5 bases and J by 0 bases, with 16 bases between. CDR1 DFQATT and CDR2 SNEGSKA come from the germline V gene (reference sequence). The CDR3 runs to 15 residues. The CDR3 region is CSAGHPKSVNTEAFF. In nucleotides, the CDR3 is TGCAGTGCTGGCCATCCCAAGAGTGTGAACACTGAAGCTTTCTTT.

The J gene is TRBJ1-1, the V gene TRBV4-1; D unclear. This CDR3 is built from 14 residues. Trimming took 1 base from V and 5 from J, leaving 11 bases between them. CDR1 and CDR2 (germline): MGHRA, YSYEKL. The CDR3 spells CASSQGGSGTEAFF. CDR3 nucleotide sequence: TGCGCCAGCAGCCAAGGGGGATCGGGGACTGAAGCTTTCTTT.

The CDR3: CSASAGGYNEQFF. The CDR3 nucleotides read TGCAGTGCTAGTGCGGGAGGGTACAATGAGCAGTTCTTC. V is TRBV20-1 and J is TRBJ2-1; 9 nucleotides line up with TRBD2. The trim removed 3 bases at V and 4 bases at J, leaving 1 base unmatched. CDR1 and CDR2 from the germline V gene are DFQATT and SNEGSKA (reference sequence). This CDR3 spans 13 amino acids.

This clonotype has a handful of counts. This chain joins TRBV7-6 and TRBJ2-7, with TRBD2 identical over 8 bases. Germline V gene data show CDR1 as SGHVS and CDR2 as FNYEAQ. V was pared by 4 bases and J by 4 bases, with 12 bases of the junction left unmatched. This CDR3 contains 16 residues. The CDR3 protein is CASSSNSGAWGYEQYF. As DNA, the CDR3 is TGTGCCAGCAGCTCAAATAGCGGGGCATGGGGATACGAGCAGTACTTC.

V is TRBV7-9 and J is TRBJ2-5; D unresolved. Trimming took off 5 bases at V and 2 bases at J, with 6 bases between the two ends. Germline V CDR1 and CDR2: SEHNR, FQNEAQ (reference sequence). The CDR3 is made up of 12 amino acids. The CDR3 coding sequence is TGTGCCAGCAGCCTAATGCAAGAGACCCAGTACTTC. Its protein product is CASSLMQETQYF.

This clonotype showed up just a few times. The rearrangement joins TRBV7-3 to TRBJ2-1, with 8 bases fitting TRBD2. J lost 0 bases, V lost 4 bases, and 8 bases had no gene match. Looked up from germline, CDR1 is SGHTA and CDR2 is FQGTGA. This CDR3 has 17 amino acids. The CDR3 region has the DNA TGTGCCAGCAGCTCACAGCCGAGCGGGAGCTCCTACAATGAGCAGTTCTTC. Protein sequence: CASSSQPSGSSYNEQFF.

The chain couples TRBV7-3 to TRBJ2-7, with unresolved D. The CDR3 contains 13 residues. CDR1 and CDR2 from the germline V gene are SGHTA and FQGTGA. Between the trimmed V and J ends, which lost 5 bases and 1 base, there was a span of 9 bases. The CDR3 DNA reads TGTGCCAGCAGCCCCGGGCCTTCCTACGAGCAGTACTTC. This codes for CASSPGPSYEQYF.

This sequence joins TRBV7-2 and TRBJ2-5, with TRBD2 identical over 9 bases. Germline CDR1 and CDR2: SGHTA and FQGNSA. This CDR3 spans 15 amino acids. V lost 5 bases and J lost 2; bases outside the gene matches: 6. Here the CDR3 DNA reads TGTGCCAGCAGCCGGGATCTAGCGGGACAAGAGACCCAGTACTTC. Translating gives CASSRDLAGQETQYF.

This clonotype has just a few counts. Here the CDR3 DNA reads TGTGCCAGCAGCTTAAGCGGGAGGTTCGCCAATGAGCAGTTCTTC. Its protein product is CASSLSGRFANEQFF. The J gene is TRBJ2-1, the V gene TRBV7-2; 9 bases line up with TRBD2. V shed 2 bases, J shed 6 bases, and the junction held 5 bases outside the gene matches. The CDR3 has 15 amino acids. Germline assignment: CDR1 SGHTA and CDR2 FQGNSA.

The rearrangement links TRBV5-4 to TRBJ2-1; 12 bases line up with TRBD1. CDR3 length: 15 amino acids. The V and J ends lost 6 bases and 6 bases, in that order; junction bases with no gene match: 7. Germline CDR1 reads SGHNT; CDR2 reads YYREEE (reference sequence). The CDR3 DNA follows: TGTGCCAGCATCCCGGGACAGGGGGCTCTCAATGAGCAGTTCTTC. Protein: CASIPGQGALNEQFF. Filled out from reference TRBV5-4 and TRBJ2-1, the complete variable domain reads ETGVTQSPTHLIKTRGQQVTLRCSSQSGHNTVSWYQQALGQGPQFIFQYYREEENGRGNFPPRFSGLQFPNYSSELNVNALELDDSALYLCASIPGQGALNEQFFGPGTRLTVL.

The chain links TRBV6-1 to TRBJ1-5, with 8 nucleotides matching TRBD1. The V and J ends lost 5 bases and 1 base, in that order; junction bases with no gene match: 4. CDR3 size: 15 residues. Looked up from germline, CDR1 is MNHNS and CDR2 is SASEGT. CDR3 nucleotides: TGTGCCAGCAGTCCGGACAGGGTAAGCAATCAGCCCCAGCATTTT. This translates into CASSPDRVSNQPQHF.

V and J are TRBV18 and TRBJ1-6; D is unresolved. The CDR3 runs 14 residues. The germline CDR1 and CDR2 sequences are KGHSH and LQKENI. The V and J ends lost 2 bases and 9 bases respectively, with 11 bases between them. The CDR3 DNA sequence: TGTGCCAGCTCACCAACAAAAGGGAGTTCACCCCTCCACTTT. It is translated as CASSPTKGSSPLHF. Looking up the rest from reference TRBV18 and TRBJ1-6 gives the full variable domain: NAGVMQNPRHLVRRRGQEARLRCSPMKGHSHVYWYRQLPEEGLKFMVYLQKENIIDESGMPKERFSAEFPKEGPSILRIQQVVRGDSAAYFCASSPTKGSSPLHFGNGTRLTVT.

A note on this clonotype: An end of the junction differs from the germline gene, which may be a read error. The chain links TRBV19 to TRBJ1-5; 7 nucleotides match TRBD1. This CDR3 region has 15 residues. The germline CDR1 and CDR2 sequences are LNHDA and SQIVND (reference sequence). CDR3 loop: CASNIGTDSNQPQHF. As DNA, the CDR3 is TGTGCCAGTAATATAGGGACAGATAGCAATCAGCCCCAGCATTTT.

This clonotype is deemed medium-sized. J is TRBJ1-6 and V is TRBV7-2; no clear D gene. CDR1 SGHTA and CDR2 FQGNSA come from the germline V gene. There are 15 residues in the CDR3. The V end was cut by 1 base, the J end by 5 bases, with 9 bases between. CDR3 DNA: TGTGCCAGCAGCTTAGGGCAGGCAGATAATTCACCCCTCCACTTT. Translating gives CASSLGQADNSPLHF.

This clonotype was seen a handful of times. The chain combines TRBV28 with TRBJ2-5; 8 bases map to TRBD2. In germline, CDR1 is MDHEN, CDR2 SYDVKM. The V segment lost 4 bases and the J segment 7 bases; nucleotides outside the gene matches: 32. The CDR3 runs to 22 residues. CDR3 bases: TGTGCCAGCAGTTCGGTGCTTGGGGGTCAGGCGGGAAAAGCGGGAGTGTCGGGGACCCAGTACTTC. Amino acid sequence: CASSSVLGGQAGKAGVSGTQYF. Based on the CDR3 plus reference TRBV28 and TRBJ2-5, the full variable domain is DVKVTQSSRYLVKRTGEKVFLECVQDMDHENMFWYRQDPGLGLRLIYFSYDVKMKEKGDIPEGYSVSREKKERFSLILESASTNQTSMYLCASSSVLGGQAGKAGVSGTQYFGPGTRLLVL.

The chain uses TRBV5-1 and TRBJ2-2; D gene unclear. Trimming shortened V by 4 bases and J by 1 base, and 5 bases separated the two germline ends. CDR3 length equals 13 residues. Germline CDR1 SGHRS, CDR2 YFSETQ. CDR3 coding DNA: TGCGCCAGCAGCCATGAGAACACCGGGGAGCTGTTTTTT. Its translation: CASSHENTGELFF.

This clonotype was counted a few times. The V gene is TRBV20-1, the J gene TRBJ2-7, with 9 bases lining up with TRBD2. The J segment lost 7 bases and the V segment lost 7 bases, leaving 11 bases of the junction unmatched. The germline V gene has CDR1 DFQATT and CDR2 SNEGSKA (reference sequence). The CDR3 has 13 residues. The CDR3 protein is CSGGAGGQGEQYF. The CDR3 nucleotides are TGCAGTGGAGGAGCGGGAGGCCAAGGGGAGCAGTACTTC.

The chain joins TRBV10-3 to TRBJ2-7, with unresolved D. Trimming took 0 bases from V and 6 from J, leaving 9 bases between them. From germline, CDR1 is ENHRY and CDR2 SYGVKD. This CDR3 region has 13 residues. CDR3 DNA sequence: TGTGCCATCAGTGAGTCGGTCAGCACCGAGCAGTACTTC. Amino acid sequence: CAISESVSTEQYF.

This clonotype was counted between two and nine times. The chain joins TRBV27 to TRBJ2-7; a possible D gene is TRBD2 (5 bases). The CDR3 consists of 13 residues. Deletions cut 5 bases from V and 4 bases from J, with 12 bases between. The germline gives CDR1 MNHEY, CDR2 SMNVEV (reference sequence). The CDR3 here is CASSPRTGYEQYF. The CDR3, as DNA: TGTGCCAGCAGTCCCCGGACTGGTTACGAGCAGTACTTC.

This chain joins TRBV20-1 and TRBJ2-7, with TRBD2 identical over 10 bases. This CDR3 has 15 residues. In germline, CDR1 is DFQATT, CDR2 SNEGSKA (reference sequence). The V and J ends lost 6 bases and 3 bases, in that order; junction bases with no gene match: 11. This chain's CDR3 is CSASKIAGGIYEQYF. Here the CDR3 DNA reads TGCAGTGCGTCAAAAATAGCGGGAGGTATCTACGAGCAGTACTTC.

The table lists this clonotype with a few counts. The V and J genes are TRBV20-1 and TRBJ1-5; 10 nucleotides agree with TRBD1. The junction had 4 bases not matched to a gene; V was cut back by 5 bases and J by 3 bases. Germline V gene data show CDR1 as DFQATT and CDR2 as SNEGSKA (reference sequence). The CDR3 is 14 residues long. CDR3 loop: CSAVDRGPNQPQHF. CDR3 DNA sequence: TGCAGTGCTGTTGACAGGGGGCCCAATCAGCCCCAGCATTTT.